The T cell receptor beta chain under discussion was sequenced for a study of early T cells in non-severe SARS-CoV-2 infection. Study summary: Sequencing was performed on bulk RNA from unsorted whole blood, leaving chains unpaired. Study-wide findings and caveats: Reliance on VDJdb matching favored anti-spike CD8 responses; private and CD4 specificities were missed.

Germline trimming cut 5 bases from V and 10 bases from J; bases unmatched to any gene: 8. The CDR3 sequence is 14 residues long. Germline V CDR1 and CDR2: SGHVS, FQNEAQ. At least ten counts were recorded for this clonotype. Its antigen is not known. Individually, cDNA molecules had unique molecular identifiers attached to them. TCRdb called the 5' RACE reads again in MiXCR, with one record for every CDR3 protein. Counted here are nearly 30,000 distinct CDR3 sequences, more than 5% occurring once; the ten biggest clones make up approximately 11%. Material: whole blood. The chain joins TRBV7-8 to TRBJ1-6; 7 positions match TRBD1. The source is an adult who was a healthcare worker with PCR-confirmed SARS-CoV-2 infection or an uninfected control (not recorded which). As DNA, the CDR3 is TGTGCCAGCAGCGTGACAGGGTTGAGATCACCCCTCCACTTT. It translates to CASSVTGLRSPLHF.